This TCR beta chain emerged from a study of OX40 agonist ivuxolimab in advanced cancers. Study details: Three partial responders included one hepatocellular carcinoma patient and two cutaneous melanoma patients.

Data came from immunoSEQ multiplex PCR; TCRdb stores just in-frame clones and leaves some out. The sample includes tens of thousands of clones, 87% seen only once; the top ten take approximately 16%. Germline V gene data show CDR1 as SGHAT and CDR2 as FQNNGV. The trim removed 5 bases at V and 11 bases at J, leaving 4 bases unmatched. There are 13 residues in the CDR3. This specimen was CD4+ or CD8+ T cells sorted from blood, taken in a trial of the OX40 agonist ivuxolimab. This TCR was sampled from an adult with an advanced solid tumor such as melanoma, head and neck, liver or kidney cancer. This chain uses TRBV11-2 with TRBJ1-6; 9 positions match TRBD1. The DNA of the CDR3 is TGTGCCAGCAGCCCCGGGACAGGGACACCCCTCCACTTT. It translates to CASSPGTGTPLHF.